This TCR beta chain comes out of a study of T cell responses to AZD1222 COVID-19 vaccine. General observations from the study: Donors were largely white British and mainly female; clonal diversity was possibly underestimated.

As to this clone: Antigen specificity is unknown.

The CDR3 sequence is 15 residues long. The trim removed 6 bases at V and 5 bases at J, leaving 9 bases unmatched. In germline, CDR1 is LNHNV, CDR2 YYDKDF (reference sequence). Sequencing was performed with immunoSEQ multiplex PCR; in TCRdb, only in-frame clones are kept and a portion is missing. Of fewer than 250,000 clones in the sample, 85% to 95% were seen once. This sample comprised peripheral blood, obtained on day 0 of MenACWY control vaccination. The origin of this receptor is an adult in good health. The chain carries TRBV15 and TRBJ2-3; 9 nucleotides line up with TRBD1. The CDR3, as DNA: TGTGCCACCAGAAGACAGGGGGTGCCTAGAGATACGCAGTATTTT. Residues: CATRRQGVPRDTQYF.